This section outlines one TCR beta chain sequence together with its context. Its matching antigen is unknown. The missing CDR3 end, 3 residues past where the read stops, is filled in from the germline J gene. Genomic DNA, averaging approximately 1,100 ng per sample, yielded TCR beta CDR3 via immunoSEQ. Libraries were prepared by immunoSEQ multiplex PCR; TCRdb keeps only in-frame clonotypes and omits some of them. Found here are around 23,000 clones; the top ten clones hold 5.4%. This sample stems from a study of T cells in women clearing cervical HPV infection. Looking at the study overall: Blood came at first lesion visit for cases, post-clearance for controls.

Germline V gene sequence: CDR1 SGHRS, CDR2 YFSETQ. The length of the CDR3 is 16 residues. Regarding the study as a whole: Repertoire richness, not evenness, was significantly elevated in CIN3+ cases versus controls.

The sequenced material came from blood buffy coat. The receptor's source is a woman between 18 and 69 years old with a cervical HPV16 infection that either progressed to CIN3+ or cleared (not recorded which). This chain uses TRBV5-1 with TRBJ2-2, with 9 bases lining up with TRBD1. CDR3 residues: CASSRGQGAGNEKLFF. The sequenced part of the CDR3 DNA is TGCGCCAGCAGCCGGGGACAGGGCGCGGGTAATGAAAAG.